This entry describes one T cell receptor beta chain. This CDR3 is 16 amino acids long. The V gene lost 6 bases and the J gene lost 7 bases, with 25 bases spanning the gap. From germline, CDR1 is SGHDT and CDR2 YYEEEE. Method: immunoSEQ multiplex PCR; TCRdb's copy keeps in-frame clones and lacks some. Of roughly 81,000 clones listed, around 84% are singletons. The data belong to a study of control samples from healthy donors and cancer patients. The sequence was collected from a man aged 60 to 69 with head and neck cancer. The chain couples TRBV5-6 to TRBJ1-2; tentative D call: TRBD1 (6 bases). Sequenced: PBMCs. CDR3 sequence (DNA): TGTGCCAGCACCGACAGAGGATCGGTCCCCAGGGGTGGCTACACCTTC. It is translated as CASTDRGSVPRGGYTF.